These T cell receptor beta chains were read from a single sample in a study of blood T cell repertoires in COVID-19. TCRdb's copy holds only in-frame clones and misses some; the assay was immunoSEQ multiplex PCR. The sample lists 90,000 or so clones; 55% to 80% were seen once. Sequenced sample: peripheral blood. These receptors were obtained from a woman in her sixties in a cohort sampled during active or convalescent COVID-19. Both conserved end residues are part of each CDR3. Each record gives: clone size, D gene, J gene, V gene, CDR3 protein, CDR3 DNA. D genes are given only for firm matches. The size field is filled for only some rows; it gives once, few, many or a size class.

>NA|NA|TRBJ2-5|TRBV5-1
CASSLGRGMGQETQYF
TGCGCCAGCAGCTTGGGTCGGGGGATGGGCCAAGAGACCCAGTACTTC
>NA|TRBD1|TRBJ1-2|TRBV27
CASSDRTGANYGYTF
TGTGCCAGCAGCGATAGGACAGGAGCTAACTATGGCTACACCTTC
>few|TRBD1|TRBJ2-2|TRBV2
CASTFEGASNTGELFF
TGTGCCAGCACCTTCGAGGGGGCTTCAAACACCGGGGAGCTGTTTTTT
>NA|TRBD2|TRBJ2-1|TRBV6-4
CASSEASGGNNEQFF
TGTGCCAGCAGTGAAGCTAGCGGGGGAAACAATGAGCAGTTCTTC
>NA|TRBD1|TRBJ1-4|TRBV2
CASRGGQGMNEKLFF
TGTGCCAGCAGAGGGGGACAGGGGATGAATGAAAAACTGTTTTTT
>NA|TRBD2|TRBJ2-5|TRBV4-2
CASSASSGGAEETQYF
TGTGCCAGCAGCGCCTCTAGCGGGGGGGCCGAGGAGACCCAGTACTTC
>NA|TRBD2|TRBJ2-3|TRBV7-3
CASSPRASSGGTDTQYF
TGTGCCAGCAGCCCCCGGGCAAGTAGCGGGGGCACAGATACGCAGTATTTT
>NA|NA|TRBJ2-1|TRBV10-1
CASSGAPTGLYNEQFF
TGCGCCAGCAGTGGGGCCCCAACAGGGTTGTACAATGAGCAGTTCTTC
>medium-sized|NA|TRBJ2-5|TRBV7-9
CASSLVGHFQETQYF
TGTGCCAGCAGCTTAGTAGGACACTTCCAAGAGACCCAGTACTTC
>NA|TRBD2|TRBJ2-5|TRBV7-3
CASSWGTSGGAETQYF
TGTGCCAGCAGCTGGGGCACTAGCGGGGGAGCTGAGACCCAGTACTTC
>NA|TRBD2|TRBJ2-1|TRBV5-1
CASSTSGGYNEQFF
TGCGCCAGCAGCACTAGCGGCGGGTACAATGAGCAGTTCTTC
>few|TRBD1|TRBJ1-6|TRBV5-5
CASSRTHRDRVYNSPLHF
TGTGCCAGCAGCCGAACCCACCGGGACAGGGTTTATAATTCACCCCTCCACTTT
>NA|TRBD1|TRBJ2-2|TRBV10-3
CAISEGTGLTGELFF
TGTGCCATCAGTGAAGGGACAGGGTTAACCGGGGAGCTGTTTTTT
>few|NA|TRBJ2-1|TRBV5-4
CASSQGGPYNEQFF
TGTGCCAGCAGCCAGGGAGGACCCTACAATGAGCAGTTCTTC
>NA|NA|TRBJ2-5|TRBV5-1
CASSLDVQGGMETQYF
TGCGCCAGCAGCTTGGATGTACAGGGTGGTATGGAGACCCAGTACTTC
>NA|TRBD2|TRBJ2-7|TRBV6-1
CASSEGGLGYEQYF
TGTGCCAGCAGTGAAGGAGGACTAGGCTACGAGCAGTACTTC
>NA|TRBD1|TRBJ2-7|TRBV27
CASSLNRGSYEQYF
TGTGCCAGCAGTTTAAACAGGGGCTCCTACGAGCAGTACTTC
>NA|TRBD1|TRBJ2-5|TRBV9
CASSPLGTGGVETQYF
TGTGCCAGCAGCCCCCTAGGGACAGGGGGCGTGGAGACCCAGTACTTC
>NA|TRBD2|TRBJ2-3|TRBV7-3
CASSPTRAGGTDTQYF
TGTGCCAGCAGCCCCACCCGGGCGGGGGGCACAGATACGCAGTATTTT
>NA|NA|TRBJ2-6|TRBV7-3
CASSLLGAHLLRGANVLTF
TGTGCCAGCAGCTTATTAGGGGCCCATCTCTTGAGGGGGGCCAACGTCCTGACTTTC
>NA|NA|TRBJ2-1|TRBV30
CAWSVWGGPNEQFF
TGTGCCTGGAGTGTATGGGGGGGCCCCAATGAGCAGTTCTTC
>NA|TRBD1|TRBJ2-3|TRBV5-1
CASSGGTGGTYTQYF
TGCGCCAGCAGCGGAGGGACAGGGGGTACTTATACGCAGTATTTT
>NA|NA|TRBJ1-5|TRBV28
CASSPDSEGNQPQHF
TGTGCCAGCAGTCCGGACAGCGAGGGGAATCAGCCCCAGCATTTT
>NA|NA|TRBJ2-4|TRBV2
CASSGRQVAKNIQYF
TGTGCCAGCAGTGGCCGACAAGTAGCCAAAAACATTCAGTACTTC
>NA|NA|TRBJ1-1|TRBV12-3/TRBV12-4
CASSPFGSGAFF
TGTGCCAGCAGCCCCTTTGGCTCGGGGGCTTTCTTT
>few|NA|TRBJ1-3|TRBV18
CASQGLPGNTIYF
TGTGCCAGCCAGGGTCTGCCTGGAAACACCATATATTTT
>NA|NA|TRBJ2-7|TRBV5-5
CASSLDRPENEQYF
TGTGCCAGCAGCTTGGACAGACCTGAGAACGAGCAGTACTTC
>once|NA|TRBJ1-1|TRBV15
CATSREEVGSTEAFF
TGTGCCACCAGCAGAGAAGAAGTAGGGAGTACTGAAGCTTTCTTT
>few|NA|TRBJ1-5|TRBV19
CASSIFRQESNQPQHF
TGTGCCAGTAGTATCTTCAGACAGGAGAGCAATCAGCCCCAGCATTTT
>NA|NA|TRBJ2-7|TRBV19
CASSIVYGYEQYF
TGTGCCAGTAGTATAGTGTACGGGTACGAGCAGTACTTC
>few|TRBD1|TRBJ1-3|TRBV7-6
CASRAGTVYSGNTIYF
TGTGCCAGCAGAGCCGGGACAGTTTACTCTGGAAACACCATATATTTT
>NA|NA|TRBJ1-1|TRBV9
CASSPSPRGHEAFF
TGTGCCAGCAGCCCAAGCCCCAGGGGCCATGAAGCTTTCTTT
>NA|TRBD1|TRBJ1-2|TRBV6-1
CASSLGTGDGYTF
TGTGCCAGCAGTTTAGGGACAGGGGATGGCTACACCTTC
>NA|TRBD1|TRBJ2-7|TRBV6-6
CASSYQGVSYEQYF
TGTGCCAGCAGTTACCAGGGGGTCAGCTACGAGCAGTACTTC
>many|NA|TRBJ1-2|TRBV6-5
CASSPQGSYGYTF
TGTGCCAGCAGCCCCCAGGGGAGCTATGGCTACACCTTC
>NA|TRBD2|TRBJ2-1|TRBV18
CASSPRGGGNEQFF
TGTGCCAGCTCACCACGGGGGGGAGGAAATGAGCAGTTCTTC
>NA|NA|TRBJ1-4|TRBV13
CASSIDPSGGGKLFF
TGTGCCAGCAGCATAGACCCCTCGGGGGGTGGAAAACTGTTTTTT
>NA|NA|TRBJ1-4|TRBV20-1
CSASPSRNEKLFF
TGCAGTGCTAGTCCGTCGAGAAATGAAAAACTGTTTTTT